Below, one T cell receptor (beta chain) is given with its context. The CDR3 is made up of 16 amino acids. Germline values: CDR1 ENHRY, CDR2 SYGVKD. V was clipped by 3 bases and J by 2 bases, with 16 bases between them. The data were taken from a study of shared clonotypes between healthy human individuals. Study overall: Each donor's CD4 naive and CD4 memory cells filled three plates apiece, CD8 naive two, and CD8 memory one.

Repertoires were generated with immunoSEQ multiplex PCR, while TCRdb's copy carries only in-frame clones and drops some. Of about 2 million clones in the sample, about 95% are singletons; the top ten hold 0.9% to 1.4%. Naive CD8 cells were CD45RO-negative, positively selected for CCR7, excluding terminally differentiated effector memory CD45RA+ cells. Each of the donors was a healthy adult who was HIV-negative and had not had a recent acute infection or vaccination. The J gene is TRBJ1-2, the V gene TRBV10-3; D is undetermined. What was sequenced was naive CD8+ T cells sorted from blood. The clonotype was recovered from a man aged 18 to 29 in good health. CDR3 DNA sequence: TGTGCCATCAGTGACCCAGCGACAAAGGAGAACTATGGCTACACCTTC. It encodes CAISDPATKENYGYTF.